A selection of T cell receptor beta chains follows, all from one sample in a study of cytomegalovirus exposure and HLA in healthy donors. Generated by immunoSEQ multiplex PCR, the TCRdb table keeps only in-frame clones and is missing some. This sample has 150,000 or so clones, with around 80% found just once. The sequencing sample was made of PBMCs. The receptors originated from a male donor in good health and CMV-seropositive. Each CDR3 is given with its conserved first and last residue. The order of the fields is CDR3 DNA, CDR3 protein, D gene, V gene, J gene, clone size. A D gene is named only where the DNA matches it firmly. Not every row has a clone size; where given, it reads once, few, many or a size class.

CDR3nt: TGTGCCAGCAGCGTAGGACTAGCGGGACATCCGGGCGGGGAGCTGTTTTTT
CDR3aa: CASSVGLAGHPGGELFF
d_gene: TRBD2
v_gene: TRBV9
j_gene: TRBJ2-2
abundance: once

CDR3nt: TGTGCCAGCAGTTTATGGTTAGGCAGGGTGTCAACTGAAGCTTTCTTT
CDR3aa: CASSLWLGRVSTEAFF
d_gene: -
v_gene: TRBV28
j_gene: TRBJ1-1
abundance: -

CDR3nt: TGTGCCTGGAGTGTACAAAATGATCAGCCCCAGCATTTT
CDR3aa: CAWSVQNDQPQHF
d_gene: -
v_gene: TRBV30
j_gene: TRBJ1-5
abundance: -

CDR3nt: TGCGCCAGCAGCCGGGGACTAGCGGGAACAGATACGCAGTATTTT
CDR3aa: CASSRGLAGTDTQYF
d_gene: TRBD2
v_gene: TRBV4-3
j_gene: TRBJ2-3
abundance: -

CDR3nt: TGTGCCAGCAGCTTACCAGCCCTACTAGCGGGAGGGCCGACCGGGGAGCTGTTTTTT
CDR3aa: CASSLPALLAGGPTGELFF
d_gene: TRBD2
v_gene: TRBV7-8
j_gene: TRBJ2-2
abundance: -

CDR3nt: TGTGCCAGCAGTTTACGGCTAGCGGGGGTCACAGATACGCAGTATTTT
CDR3aa: CASSLRLAGVTDTQYF
d_gene: TRBD2
v_gene: TRBV6-6
j_gene: TRBJ2-3
abundance: -

CDR3nt: TGTGCCAGCAGCTTAGATCCGGGACTAGCGGGAGGGAATGAGCAGTTCTTC
CDR3aa: CASSLDPGLAGGNEQFF
d_gene: TRBD2
v_gene: TRBV11-3
j_gene: TRBJ2-1
abundance: -

CDR3nt: TGTGCCAGCAGCCTCTCCGGAGCGGCCAATGAGCAGTTCTTC
CDR3aa: CASSLSGAANEQFF
d_gene: -
v_gene: TRBV7-9
j_gene: TRBJ2-1
abundance: -

CDR3nt: TGTGCCTGGAGTGTAGAGCTAGCGGGGTATACGCAGTATTTT
CDR3aa: CAWSVELAGYTQYF
d_gene: TRBD2
v_gene: TRBV30
j_gene: TRBJ2-3
abundance: -

CDR3nt: TGTGCCAGCACAGCGGGACCCTACGAGCAGTACTTC
CDR3aa: CASTAGPYEQYF
d_gene: TRBD2
v_gene: TRBV2
j_gene: TRBJ2-7
abundance: -

CDR3nt: TGTGCCAGCAGCCGACGACACGGAAATGAAAAACTGTTTTTT
CDR3aa: CASSRRHGNEKLFF
d_gene: -
v_gene: TRBV7-6
j_gene: TRBJ1-4
abundance: -

CDR3nt: TGCGCCAGCAGCCCCCAGGACAGGGTGAACACTGAAGCTTTCTTT
CDR3aa: CASSPQDRVNTEAFF
d_gene: TRBD1
v_gene: TRBV4-1
j_gene: TRBJ1-1
abundance: -

CDR3nt: TGCGCCAGCAGTTTAAGGACAGCCTCCTACGAGCAGTACTTC
CDR3aa: CASSLRTASYEQYF
d_gene: -
v_gene: TRBV5-1
j_gene: TRBJ2-7
abundance: few

CDR3nt: TGTGCCAGCAGCGGCGTCGGGACAGGAAGGCGAGAGACCCAGTACTTC
CDR3aa: CASSGVGTGRRETQYF
d_gene: TRBD1
v_gene: TRBV7-6
j_gene: TRBJ2-5
abundance: few

CDR3nt: TGTGCCAGCAGCCCCTGGAGTGGAGGCTACAATGAGCAGTTCTTC
CDR3aa: CASSPWSGGYNEQFF
d_gene: -
v_gene: TRBV5-4
j_gene: TRBJ2-1
abundance: -

CDR3nt: TGCGCCAGCAGCCTGCGGACAGGGGGAGGCACTGAAGCTTTCTTT
CDR3aa: CASSLRTGGGTEAFF
d_gene: TRBD1
v_gene: TRBV5-1
j_gene: TRBJ1-1
abundance: -

CDR3nt: TGTGCCAGCAACCCGGCTAGCCATGGCAATGAGCAGTTCTTC
CDR3aa: CASNPASHGNEQFF
d_gene: -
v_gene: TRBV28
j_gene: TRBJ2-1
abundance: few

CDR3nt: TGTGCCTGGAGGCCGGAAGGACAGGGGGTATTCAAGCAGTACTTC
CDR3aa: CAWRPEGQGVFKQYF
d_gene: TRBD1
v_gene: TRBV30
j_gene: TRBJ2-7
abundance: -

CDR3nt: TGCTCTCGGGGGGCGGGAGAGGAGCAGTTCTTC
CDR3aa: CSRGAGEEQFF
d_gene: -
v_gene: TRBV29-1
j_gene: TRBJ2-1
abundance: -

CDR3nt: TGTGCCAGCAGTCTCACCGGGACAGGGGGCAACGAGCAGTACTTC
CDR3aa: CASSLTGTGGNEQYF
d_gene: TRBD1
v_gene: TRBV28
j_gene: TRBJ2-7
abundance: -

CDR3nt: TGTGCCAGCAGCCATCAGTCTCAGCAGTACTTC
CDR3aa: CASSHQSQQYF
d_gene: -
v_gene: TRBV6-1
j_gene: TRBJ2-7
abundance: -

CDR3nt: TGTGCCAGCAGCTTACAGGCGGGGCTTAATGACTATGGCTACACCTTC
CDR3aa: CASSLQAGLNDYGYTF
d_gene: -
v_gene: TRBV7-2
j_gene: TRBJ1-2
abundance: -

CDR3nt: TGTGCCAGCAGCTTAGCCCTAGGAGGGGAGTACTTC
CDR3aa: CASSLALGGEYF
d_gene: -
v_gene: TRBV7-2
j_gene: TRBJ2-4
abundance: -

CDR3nt: TGTGCCATCAGGGATGGACAGGAAGGGTACGAGCAGTACTTC
CDR3aa: CAIRDGQEGYEQYF
d_gene: TRBD1
v_gene: TRBV10-3
j_gene: TRBJ2-7
abundance: few

CDR3nt: TGTGCCAGCTCACGGACTAGCGGAACCTACGAGCAGTACTTC
CDR3aa: CASSRTSGTYEQYF
d_gene: TRBD2
v_gene: TRBV18
j_gene: TRBJ2-7
abundance: -

CDR3nt: TGTGCCATCAGTTCGCAGGGCCGGCGGGGCCAAGAGACCCAGTACTTC
CDR3aa: CAISSQGRRGQETQYF
d_gene: -
v_gene: TRBV10-3
j_gene: TRBJ2-5
abundance: -

CDR3nt: TGTGCCAGCTCACAGGGAACGGGAGAGCAGTACTTC
CDR3aa: CASSQGTGEQYF
d_gene: -
v_gene: TRBV18
j_gene: TRBJ2-7
abundance: -

CDR3nt: TGTGCCAGCAGCCCGGGACAGAACTATGGCTACACCTTC
CDR3aa: CASSPGQNYGYTF
d_gene: TRBD1
v_gene: TRBV28
j_gene: TRBJ1-2
abundance: -

CDR3nt: TGTGCCAGCAGCTTACGGACTAGCGGCCATGAGCAGTACTTC
CDR3aa: CASSLRTSGHEQYF
d_gene: TRBD2
v_gene: TRBV11-3
j_gene: TRBJ2-7
abundance: -

CDR3nt: TGTGCCAGCAGCAACATATTCTCTGGAAACACCATATATTTT
CDR3aa: CASSNIFSGNTIYF
d_gene: -
v_gene: TRBV7-6
j_gene: TRBJ1-3
abundance: few

CDR3nt: TGCGCCAGCAGCCAAGCTTCGGCAACTAAGCTGTTTTTT
CDR3aa: CASSQASATKLFF
d_gene: -
v_gene: TRBV4-1
j_gene: TRBJ2-2
abundance: -

CDR3nt: TGTGCCAGTAGTATGGTACAGGGGAGTCAGCCCCAGCATTTT
CDR3aa: CASSMVQGSQPQHF
d_gene: TRBD1
v_gene: TRBV19
j_gene: TRBJ1-5
abundance: once

CDR3nt: TGTGCCAGCAGTAGAGACAGGAACACTGAAGCTTTCTTT
CDR3aa: CASSRDRNTEAFF
d_gene: -
v_gene: TRBV6-6
j_gene: TRBJ1-1
abundance: few

CDR3nt: TGTGCCTCCAGGCCAGGTGGGAGCATTCTAGCCAAAAACATTCAGTACTTC
CDR3aa: CASRPGGSILAKNIQYF
d_gene: -
v_gene: TRBV27
j_gene: TRBJ2-4
abundance: -

CDR3nt: TGTGCCAGCCAGTCGACATCCTACGAGCAGTACTTC
CDR3aa: CASQSTSYEQYF
d_gene: -
v_gene: TRBV28
j_gene: TRBJ2-7
abundance: -

CDR3nt: TGTGCCAGCAGCCCGGGACTAGCTATTCCCTACGAGCAGTACTTC
CDR3aa: CASSPGLAIPYEQYF
d_gene: TRBD2
v_gene: TRBV7-9
j_gene: TRBJ2-7
abundance: -

CDR3nt: TGTGCCAGCAGCTTGAACCCAGGGTACGAGCAGTACTTC
CDR3aa: CASSLNPGYEQYF
d_gene: -
v_gene: TRBV5-4
j_gene: TRBJ2-7
abundance: -

CDR3nt: TGTGCCAGCAGCGTAGCGGGACAGGCGAACACCGGGGAGCTGTTTTTT
CDR3aa: CASSVAGQANTGELFF
d_gene: TRBD1
v_gene: TRBV9
j_gene: TRBJ2-2
abundance: -

CDR3nt: TGTGCCATCAGTGAGCCGGGACTAGCGGAGGGTCGAGAGACCCAGTACTTC
CDR3aa: CAISEPGLAEGRETQYF
d_gene: TRBD2
v_gene: TRBV10-3
j_gene: TRBJ2-5
abundance: few

CDR3nt: TGTGCCAGCAGCAGACAGGGGGTTTCGTATGAAAAACTGTTTTTT
CDR3aa: CASSRQGVSYEKLFF
d_gene: TRBD1
v_gene: TRBV28
j_gene: TRBJ1-4
abundance: -

CDR3nt: TGTGCCAGCAGCTTATCGTCAGCTAACTATGGCTACACCTTC
CDR3aa: CASSLSSANYGYTF
d_gene: -
v_gene: TRBV11-2
j_gene: TRBJ1-2
abundance: -

CDR3nt: TGTGCCAGCAGCGCGCGGGCTGCGCGACGGTATGGCTACACCTTC
CDR3aa: CASSARAARRYGYTF
d_gene: -
v_gene: TRBV7-2
j_gene: TRBJ1-2
abundance: -

CDR3nt: TGTGCCAGCAGCCAAGGACAAGGCTCCTACGAGCAGTACTTC
CDR3aa: CASSQGQGSYEQYF
d_gene: -
v_gene: TRBV4-2
j_gene: TRBJ2-7
abundance: -

CDR3nt: TGTGCCAGCAGCCCCGAGGTAAGGGACAGGGTGGGCAATGAGCAGTTCTTC
CDR3aa: CASSPEVRDRVGNEQFF
d_gene: TRBD1
v_gene: TRBV9
j_gene: TRBJ2-1
abundance: -

CDR3nt: TGTGCCAGTAGTGACCGCGGATTTCGGAATGAGCAGTTCTTC
CDR3aa: CASSDRGFRNEQFF
d_gene: -
v_gene: TRBV25-1
j_gene: TRBJ2-1
abundance: -

CDR3nt: TGTGCCAGCAGCGAAAGCTCTTACAGGGTGGCGGCTTTCTTT
CDR3aa: CASSESSYRVAAFF
d_gene: -
v_gene: TRBV7-2
j_gene: TRBJ1-1
abundance: few

CDR3nt: TGTGCCAGCAGCTTGGGTTACGTTCCGGACGAGCAGTACTTC
CDR3aa: CASSLGYVPDEQYF
d_gene: -
v_gene: TRBV5-8
j_gene: TRBJ2-7
abundance: -

CDR3nt: TGCGCCAGCAGCCAGGGGGGTTATCTGAACACTGAAGCTTTCTTT
CDR3aa: CASSQGGYLNTEAFF
d_gene: -
v_gene: TRBV4-1
j_gene: TRBJ1-1
abundance: -

CDR3nt: TGTGCCAGCAGACCGACAGGGAATGCTGGCTACACCTTC
CDR3aa: CASRPTGNAGYTF
d_gene: TRBD1
v_gene: TRBV5-6
j_gene: TRBJ1-2
abundance: -

CDR3nt: TGCGCCAGCAGCCCTGGGGGGACAGGGAGCTCTGGGGCCAACGTCCTGACTTTC
CDR3aa: CASSPGGTGSSGANVLTF
d_gene: TRBD1
v_gene: TRBV5-1
j_gene: TRBJ2-6
abundance: -

CDR3nt: TGTGCCAGCAGCCAGGACCCGGACAGGGCTTCACCCCTCCACTTT
CDR3aa: CASSQDPDRASPLHF
d_gene: TRBD1
v_gene: TRBV4-2
j_gene: TRBJ1-6
abundance: -

CDR3nt: TGTTCCAGCAGCGCTTCGCGGGGGGACTCCTACAATGAGCAGTTCTTC
CDR3aa: CSSSASRGDSYNEQFF
d_gene: TRBD2
v_gene: TRBV7-9
j_gene: TRBJ2-1
abundance: -

CDR3nt: TGTGCCAGTAGTATGGACAGGGGGAACACTGAAGCTTTCTTT
CDR3aa: CASSMDRGNTEAFF
d_gene: TRBD1
v_gene: TRBV19
j_gene: TRBJ1-1
abundance: -

CDR3nt: TGTGCCAGCAGCTACGGACAGGGGCCAACCTACGAGCAGTACTTC
CDR3aa: CASSYGQGPTYEQYF
d_gene: TRBD1
v_gene: TRBV7-3
j_gene: TRBJ2-7
abundance: -

CDR3nt: TGTGCCAGCAGCCCCGGACTAGACGGGAGCTACGAGCAGTACTTC
CDR3aa: CASSPGLDGSYEQYF
d_gene: TRBD2
v_gene: TRBV5-4
j_gene: TRBJ2-7
abundance: -

CDR3nt: TGTGCCAGCTCACCACCGGGGCTCGGTCCCGGGGAGCTGTTTTTT
CDR3aa: CASSPPGLGPGELFF
d_gene: -
v_gene: TRBV18
j_gene: TRBJ2-2
abundance: -

CDR3nt: TGTGCCAGCAGCCTCTCCGGGGATCCAGATACGCAGTATTTT
CDR3aa: CASSLSGDPDTQYF
d_gene: -
v_gene: TRBV11-2
j_gene: TRBJ2-3
abundance: -

CDR3nt: TGCAGCGTTCGGGAGATCACTGAAGCTTTCTTT
CDR3aa: CSVREITEAFF
d_gene: -
v_gene: TRBV29-1
j_gene: TRBJ1-1
abundance: few

CDR3nt: TGCGCCAGCAGCCATGCCGGGACACCGAATCGGGAAAAACTGTTTTTT
CDR3aa: CASSHAGTPNREKLFF
d_gene: -
v_gene: TRBV4-3
j_gene: TRBJ1-4
abundance: -